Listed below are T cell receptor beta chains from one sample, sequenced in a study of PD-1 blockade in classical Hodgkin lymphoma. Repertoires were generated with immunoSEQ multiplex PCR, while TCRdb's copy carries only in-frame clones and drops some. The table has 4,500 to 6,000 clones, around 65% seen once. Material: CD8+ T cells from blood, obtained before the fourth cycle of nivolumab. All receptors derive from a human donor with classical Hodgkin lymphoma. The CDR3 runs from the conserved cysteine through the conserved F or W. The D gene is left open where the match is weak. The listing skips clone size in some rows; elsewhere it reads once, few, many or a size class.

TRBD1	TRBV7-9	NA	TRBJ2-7	TGTGCCAGCAGCTTAGGACAGGGGGATGGGGAGCAGTACTTC	CASSLGQGDGEQYF
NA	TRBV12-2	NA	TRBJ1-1	TGTGCAAGTCGCTTAGAACCACAGGGGGGCACTGAAGCTTTCTTT	CASRLEPQGGTEAFF
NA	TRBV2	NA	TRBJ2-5	TGTGCCAGCAGTGAACGGGCATTCGGGGTTTGGGCCCAGTACTTC	CASSERAFGVWAQYF
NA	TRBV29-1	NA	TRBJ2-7	TGCAGCGTTGAAGTAAATGAGGGCAGACTGTACGAGCAGTACTTC	CSVEVNEGRLYEQYF
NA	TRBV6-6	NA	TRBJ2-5	TGTGCCAGCAGTCCCGGAGGGACCCAGTACTTC	CASSPGGTQYF
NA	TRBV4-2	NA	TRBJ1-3	TGTGCCAGCAGCCAAGTAACGGCCTTCTCTGGAAACACCATATATTTT	CASSQVTAFSGNTIYF
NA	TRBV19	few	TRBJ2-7	TGTGCCAGTAGTAAAAGGTCGGGGTCCGAGCAGTACTTC	CASSKRSGSEQYF
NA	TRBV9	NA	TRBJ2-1	TGTGCCAGCAGCCCCCGCCTAGCGACACCTTACTACAATGAGCAGTTCTTC	CASSPRLATPYYNEQFF
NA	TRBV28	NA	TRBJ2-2	TGTGCCAGCACCTGGCTAAGGGATAACACCGGGGAGCTGTTTTTT	CASTWLRDNTGELFF
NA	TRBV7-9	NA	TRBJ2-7	TGTGCCAGCAGCTCACAGGTCTCCTACGAGCAGTACTTC	CASSSQVSYEQYF
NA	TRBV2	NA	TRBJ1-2	TGTGCCAGCAGTCCAGGAACAGATTCTTCTAACTATGGCTACACCTTC	CASSPGTDSSNYGYTF
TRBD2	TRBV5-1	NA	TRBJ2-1	TGCGCCAGCAGCTTGGGGGTTTGGGACTATCGAGGCGATGAGCAGTTCTTC	CASSLGVWDYRGDEQFF
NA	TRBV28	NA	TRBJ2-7	TGTGCCAGCAGTTTATGGTCCAGGGTGGGGGAGCAGTACTTC	CASSLWSRVGEQYF
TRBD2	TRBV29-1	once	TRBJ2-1	TGCAGCGTTGAAAACCGAGGGGCCGGGACTAGCGTCAAAGAGCAGTTCTTC	CSVENRGAGTSVKEQFF
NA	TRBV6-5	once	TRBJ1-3	TGTGCCAGCAGTTACTCGCGGGGATCCTCTGGAAACACCATATATTTT	CASSYSRGSSGNTIYF
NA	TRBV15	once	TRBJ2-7	TGTGCCACCAGCAGTGGGGCAGGCTACGAGCAGTACTTC	CATSSGAGYEQYF
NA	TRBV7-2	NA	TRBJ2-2	TGTGCCAGCAGCTCAACAGGGAACACCGGGGAGCTGTTTTTT	CASSSTGNTGELFF
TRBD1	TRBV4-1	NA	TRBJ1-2	TGCGCCAGCAGCCAAGAGAGGGACAGGGACCATGGCTACACCTTC	CASSQERDRDHGYTF
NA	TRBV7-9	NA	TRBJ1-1	TGTGCCAGCAGCTTAGAGCGGGAGTCGGAAGCTTTCTTT	CASSLERESEAFF
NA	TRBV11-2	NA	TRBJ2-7	TGTGCCACCACCCCCGGCGCAGGGGACGAGCAGTACTTC	CATTPGAGDEQYF
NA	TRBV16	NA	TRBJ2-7	TGTGCCAGCAGCCAGGGGGCGCAGCGCTACGAGCAGTACTTC	CASSQGAQRYEQYF
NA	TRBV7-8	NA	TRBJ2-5	TGTGCCAGCAGCTTAACAGGGCTGGGCGAGACCCAGTACTTC	CASSLTGLGETQYF
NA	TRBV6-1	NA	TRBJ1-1	TGTGCCAGCAGTGAACGGGACACTAAGAAGTCTGAAGCTTTCTTT	CASSERDTKKSEAFF
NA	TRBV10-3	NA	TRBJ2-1	TGTGCCATCAGTGAACCGGGAAGAGGGCACAATGAGCAGTTCTTC	CAISEPGRGHNEQFF
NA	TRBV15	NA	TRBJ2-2	TGTGCCACCAGCGACAGCCCCGGGGAGCTGTTTTTT	CATSDSPGELFF
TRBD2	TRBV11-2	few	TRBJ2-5	TGTGCCAGCAGCGGACCCGGGACTAGCCACCCGGTGGCCCAGTACTTC	CASSGPGTSHPVAQYF
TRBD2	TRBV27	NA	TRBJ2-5	TGTGCCAGCAAACTTTCGGGGACGGGAGGGAAAGAGACCCAGTACTTC	CASKLSGTGGKETQYF
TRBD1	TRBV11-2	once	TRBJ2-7	TGTGCCAGCAGCTCCCAGGGCAGGGGGCCCCGTTACGAGCAGTACTTC	CASSSQGRGPRYEQYF
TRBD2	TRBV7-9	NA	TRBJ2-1	TGTGCCAGCAGCTTAGCGGGAGGGTACAATGAGCAGTTCTTC	CASSLAGGYNEQFF
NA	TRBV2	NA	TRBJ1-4	TGTGCCAGCAGAGGAGGGGACCGAGGAGAAAAACTGTTTTTT	CASRGGDRGEKLFF
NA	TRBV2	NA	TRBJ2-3	TGTGCCAGCAGTGGCGGGTCAGGGTTAACAGATACGCAGTATTTT	CASSGGSGLTDTQYF
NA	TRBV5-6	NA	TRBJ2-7	TGTGCCAGCAGCTTGGTTGGCGACAGCGAGCAGTACTTC	CASSLVGDSEQYF
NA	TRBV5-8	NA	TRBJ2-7	TGTGCCAGCAGCGTCTACGGGACACTCATCTACGAGCAGTACTTC	CASSVYGTLIYEQYF
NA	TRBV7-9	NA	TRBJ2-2	TGTGCCAGCAGCTTTCAAGGGGGGGAGCTGTTTTTT	CASSFQGGELFF
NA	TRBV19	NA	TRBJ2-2	TGTGCCAGTAGTATAACGGATACCGGGGAGCTGTTTTTT	CASSITDTGELFF
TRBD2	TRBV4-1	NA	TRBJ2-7	TGCGCCAGCAGCCAAGTTGGGACTACGCCCTACGAGCAGTACTTC	CASSQVGTTPYEQYF
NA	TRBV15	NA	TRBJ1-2	TGTGCCACCAGCAGAGATCTGGGCAGCGCTAACTATGGCTACACCTTC	CATSRDLGSANYGYTF
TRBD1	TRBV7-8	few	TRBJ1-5	TGTGCCAGCAGCTCGGACAGGGTTGACAATCAGCCCCAGCATTTT	CASSSDRVDNQPQHF
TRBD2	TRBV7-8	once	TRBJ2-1	TGTGCCAGCAGCCTATCCACCTCTAGCGGGGCATACAATGAGCAGTTCTTC	CASSLSTSSGAYNEQFF
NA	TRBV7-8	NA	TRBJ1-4	TGTGCCAGCAGCCCCCTCGAAAACTATGAAAAACTGTTTTTT	CASSPLENYEKLFF
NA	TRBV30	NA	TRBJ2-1	TGTGCCTGGAGTGTACGATTGTGGGAGGCCTCCTACAATGAGCAGTTCTTC	CAWSVRLWEASYNEQFF
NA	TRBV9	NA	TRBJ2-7	TGTGCCAGCAGCGTAGGAGGGGACGAGCAGTACTTC	CASSVGGDEQYF
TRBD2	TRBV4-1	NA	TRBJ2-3	TGCGCCAGCAGTCGGCCGGGGACTAGCGGGGGAAATTCAGATACGCAGTATTTT	CASSRPGTSGGNSDTQYF
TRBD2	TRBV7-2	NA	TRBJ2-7	TGTGCCAGCAGCGCGAGCGGGAGTCTCTACGAGCAGTACTTC	CASSASGSLYEQYF
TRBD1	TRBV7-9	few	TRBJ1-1	TGTGCCAGCAGCTTAATTCGGGACAGGTTGGTCACTGAAGCTTTCTTT	CASSLIRDRLVTEAFF
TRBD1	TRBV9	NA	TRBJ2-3	TGTGCCAGCAGCGTACAGGGGGCGACAGATACGCAGTATTTT	CASSVQGATDTQYF